What follows are 29 T cell receptor beta chains derived from one specimen sequenced in a study of blood T cell repertoires in COVID-19. The table came from immunoSEQ multiplex PCR; TCRdb's copy has only in-frame clones and leaves some out. The repertoire holds about 300,000 clones, with 85% to 90% as singletons. Material: peripheral blood. Every receptor here comes from a man between 65 and 80 years old with acute or convalescent COVID-19.

This chain uses TRBV5-1 with TRBJ1-6; D is undetermined. The CDR3 has 15 residues. Germline CDR1 and CDR2: SGHRS and YFSETQ. V lost 4 bases to trimming and J lost 9 bases, with 17 bases between them. The CDR3 coding sequence is TGCGCCAGCAGCCAAAACTTCGGGTACTCTTCACCCCTCCACTTT. The encoded protein is CASSQNFGYSSPLHF.

The rearrangement links TRBV7-2 to TRBJ2-7; D not certain. The CDR3 is 15 residues long. Trimming removed 2 bases at V and 2 bases at J, with 13 bases between. Germline loops: CDR1 SGHTA, CDR2 FQGNSA. CDR3 in DNA: TGTGCCAGCAGCTTAAAATCGCGTCCGGCCTACGAGCAGTACTTC. Encoded protein: CASSLKSRPAYEQYF.

This chain links TRBV6-5 with TRBJ2-5, with TRBD1 matching over 7 bases. After removal of 8 bases from V and 4 bases from J, the junction contained 7 bases not matched to a gene. CDR1 is MNHEY, CDR2 SVGAGI, per germline. The CDR3 covers 13 residues. CDR3 region: CASAGDSAETQYF. The CDR3 DNA follows: TGTGCCAGCGCCGGGGACAGTGCAGAGACCCAGTACTTC.

This chain joins TRBV6-5 and TRBJ1-5, with TRBD1 identical over 7 bases. The CDR3 is 13 amino acids. In germline, CDR1 is MNHEY, CDR2 SVGAGI. The ends lost 10 bases at V and 5 bases at J; junction bases unmatched: 8. This CDR3 reads CATADRRDQPQHF. For the CDR3, the DNA is TGTGCCACCGCGGACAGGCGTGATCAGCCCCAGCATTTT.

About this clone: The junction and the germline gene differ at one end; a read error may be behind it. The chain couples TRBV4-3 to TRBJ2-7, with D unresolved. The CDR3 sequence is 13 residues long. Germline lookup yields CDR1 LGHNA and CDR2 YSLEER. This CDR3 reads CASSRDGAYGQYF. The CDR3 DNA follows: TGCGCCAGCAGCCGCGACGGAGCCTACGGGCAGTACTTC.

V and J are TRBV27 and TRBJ2-1, with TRBD2 matching over 7 bases. J gave up 4 bases and V 6 bases, and 9 bases lay outside the gene matches. CDR3 length: 15 residues. Germline CDR1 reads MNHEY; CDR2 reads SMNVEV (reference sequence). Here the CDR3 reads CASRTSGIAYNEQFF. The DNA of the CDR3 is TGTGCCAGCAGAACCAGCGGGATAGCGTACAATGAGCAGTTCTTC.

This clone occurred a few times. The chain is built from TRBV30 and TRBJ2-4; 10 nucleotides match TRBD1. The trim removed 3 bases at V and 9 bases at J, leaving 5 bases unmatched. CDR3 length: 13 amino acids. The germline V gene encodes CDR1 GTSNPN and CDR2 SVGIG (reference sequence). CDR3: CAWSEDRGGIQYF. The CDR3 DNA reads as TGTGCCTGGAGCGAGGACAGGGGGGGCATTCAGTACTTC.

V usage is TRBV21-1 and J usage is TRBJ1-6; the tabulated D call, TRBD1, remains unverified against the DNA. TRBV21-1 is classified as a pseudogene. The CDR3 runs 12 residues. In nucleotides, the CDR3 is TGTGGTATCCGGGACAGGGAGACTGCCCTCCACTTT. Translation gives CGIRDRETALHF.

This chain joins TRBV7-2 and TRBJ2-7, with 8 bases lining up with TRBD2. J gave up 4 bases and V 5 bases, and 7 bases lay outside the gene matches. Germline V gene data show CDR1 as SGHTA and CDR2 as FQGNSA. The CDR3 has 14 residues. This CDR3 reads CASSPGRGGYEQYF. The CDR3 nucleotides are TGTGCCAGCAGCCCCGGTCGGGGGGGATACGAGCAGTACTTC. Drawing the rest from reference TRBV7-2 and TRBJ2-7, the complete variable domain is GAGVSQSPSNKVTEKGKDVELRCDPISGHTALYWYRQSLGQGLEFLIYFQGNSAPDKSGLPSDRFSAERTGGSVSTLTIQRTQQEDSAVYLCASSPGRGGYEQYFGPGTRLTVT.

The rearrangement links TRBV28 to TRBJ2-3; D remains ambiguous. The CDR3 extends over 13 amino acids. The V end lost 1 base, the J end lost 1 base, and 3 bases lay between the germline ends. CDR1 and CDR2 (germline): MDHEN, SYDVKM. DNA for the CDR3: TGTGCCAGCAGTTTATCCGGCACAGATACGCAGTATTTT. Protein product: CASSLSGTDTQYF.

The genes are TRBV24-1 and TRBJ2-3; TRBD1 agrees at 9 bases. Per germline, CDR1 KGHDR and CDR2 SFDVKD. This CDR3 spans 17 amino acids. The ends lost 0 bases at V and 2 bases at J; junction bases unmatched: 5. The DNA for the CDR3 is TGTGCCACCAGTGATTTGGCGGGACAGGGACCCACAGATACGCAGTATTTT. It codes for CATSDLAGQGPTDTQYF.

The chain links TRBV5-6 to TRBJ1-2, with TRBD1 as a possible D gene (6 bases). CDR1 SGHDT and CDR2 YYEEEE come from the germline V gene. V shed 2 bases and J shed 0 bases, with 14 bases lying between them. The CDR3 has 16 amino acids. The CDR3 spells CASSLAQGSTNYGYTF. CDR3 sequence (DNA): TGTGCCAGCAGCTTAGCCCAGGGGTCAACTAACTATGGCTACACCTTC. The full variable domain, completed using reference TRBV5-6 and TRBJ1-2, is DAGVTQSPTHLIKTRGQQVTLRCSPKSGHDTVSWYQQALGQGPQFIFQYYEEEERQRGNFPDRFSGHQFPNYSSELNVNALLLGDSALYLCASSLAQGSTNYGYTFGSGTRLTVV.

This chain joins TRBV19 and TRBJ1-2; TRBD1 agrees at 7 bases. V lost 5 bases and J lost 8; bases outside the gene matches: 14. CDR3 length: 15 amino acids. Germline values: CDR1 LNHDA, CDR2 SQIVND (reference sequence). The CDR3 loop reads CASSENRGGTVGYTF. CDR3 DNA: TGTGCCAGTAGTGAGAACAGGGGCGGAACCGTCGGCTACACCTTC.

The rearrangement uses TRBV6-2 or TRBV6-3 and TRBJ1-5; 7 bases map to TRBD1. The CDR3 length is 16 residues. CDR1 and CDR2 from the germline V gene are MNHEY and SVGEGT. V dropped 0 bases and J dropped 11; count of bases not matched to a gene: 13. The CDR3, as DNA: TGTGCCAGCAGTTACTCGTCTGGCAGGGGGGATCTTTCCCAGCATTTT. Its translation is CASSYSSGRGDLSQHF.

CDR3 in amino acids: CASSELGGEETQYF. As DNA, the CDR3 is TGTGCCAGCAGTGAATTGGGGGGGGAGGAGACCCAGTACTTC. The chain has TRBV25-1 and TRBJ2-5, with TRBD2 matching over 7 bases. Germline V gene data show CDR1 as MGHDK and CDR2 as SYGVNS. The CDR3 spans 14 residues. Trimming took 1 base from V and 5 from J; bases not matched to a gene: 4.

The J gene is TRBJ1-1, the V gene TRBV28, with D possibly matching TRBD1 (6 bases). The length of the CDR3 is 13 residues. Per the germline V gene, CDR1 is MDHEN and CDR2 is SYDVKM. V was cut by 5 bases and J by 4 bases, with 11 bases left in between. CDR3 nucleotides: TGTGCCAGCAGTCAACAGGGCTTCACTGAAGCTTTCTTT. The encoded protein is CASSQQGFTEAFF.

The CDR3 DNA follows: TGTGCCAGCAGCTTAGTCGGACCTGGGACTAGCGGGAGGAACATTCAGTACTTC. It is translated as CASSLVGPGTSGRNIQYF. V usage is TRBV7-2 and J usage is TRBJ2-4; 15 bases match TRBD2. The CDR3 runs to 18 residues. With V trimmed by 1 base and J by 7 bases, 8 bases remained unmatched. Germline loops: CDR1 SGHTA, CDR2 FQGNSA.

This rearrangement joins TRBV5-1 to TRBJ2-3; D ambiguous. CDR1 is SGHRS, CDR2 YFSETQ, per germline. Trimming cost V 1 base and J 6 bases, with 12 bases left between them. The CDR3 covers 14 residues. The CDR3 loop reads CASSLRSPGDTQYF. The CDR3, as DNA: TGCGCCAGCAGCTTGCGATCCCCCGGGGATACGCAGTATTTT.

The chain recombines TRBV5-1 with TRBJ1-3, with D possibly matching TRBD1 (6 bases). The V gene lost 4 bases and the J gene lost 0 bases, with 11 bases spanning the gap. Germline V gives CDR1 SGHRS, CDR2 YFSETQ. CDR3 length: 15 amino acids. In DNA, the CDR3 is TGCGCCAGCAGCGCCGGGACAAGCTCTGGAAACACCATATATTTT. Its translation: CASSAGTSSGNTIYF.

The V call is TRBV4-3, the J call TRBJ2-3; 7 bases map to TRBD1. Losses at the gene ends were 2 bases for V and 7 bases for J; bases not matched to a gene: 6. CDR1 is LGHNA, CDR2 YSLEER, per germline. The CDR3 covers 14 residues. The CDR3 coding sequence is TGCGCCAGCAGCCAACAAAGGGGGCAGTATACGCAGTATTTT. This sequence encodes CASSQQRGQYTQYF.

This clone was seen ten or more times. The V and J genes are TRBV28 and TRBJ1-3; 9 bases align to TRBD1. Germline CDR1 MDHEN, CDR2 SYDVKM. V dropped 3 bases and J dropped 14; count of bases not matched to a gene: 5. CDR3 length equals 12 residues. DNA for the CDR3: TGTGCCAGCAGTTTTTCCCGGGACAGGGTATATTTT. It codes for CASSFSRDRVYF.

V and J are TRBV7-2 and TRBJ2-3, with D perhaps matching TRBD2 (7 bases). Between the trimmed V and J ends, which lost 2 bases and 1 base, there was a span of 16 bases. The CDR3 loop spans 17 amino acids. Germline values: CDR1 SGHTA, CDR2 FQGNSA. Written as DNA, the CDR3 is TGTGCCAGCAGCTTACCCTATGGGGGGGCTCGCACAGATACGCAGTATTTT. It codes for CASSLPYGGARTDTQYF.

The V call is TRBV18, the J call TRBJ2-5; 7 bases line up with TRBD1. Per the germline V gene, CDR1 is KGHSH and CDR2 is LQKENI. The junction had 4 bases not matched to a gene; V was cut back by 4 bases and J by 5 bases. The CDR3 loop spans 13 amino acids. CDR3 in amino acids: CASSLGQEETQYF. The CDR3 bases are TGTGCCAGCTCACTAGGACAGGAGGAGACCCAGTACTTC.

This clone has a single count. The chain combines TRBV3-1 (or the pseudogene TRBV3-2) with TRBJ1-3; D might be TRBD1 (6 bases). The CDR3 sequence is 14 residues long. Between the trimmed V and J ends, which lost 10 bases and 4 bases, there was a span of 17 bases. Germline-derived CDR1 and CDR2 are LGHDT and YNNKEL (reference sequence). The CDR3 loop reads CATFRGGHGNTIYF. Written as DNA, the CDR3 is TGTGCCACTTTCCGCGGGGGCCACGGAAACACCATATATTTT.

The genes are TRBV20-1 and TRBJ1-2, with D tentatively TRBD1 (6 bases). Germline V gene data show CDR1 as DFQATT and CDR2 as SNEGSKA (reference sequence). Deletions cut 3 bases from V and 6 bases from J, with 11 bases between. This CDR3 has 12 residues. The CDR3 DNA follows: TGCAGTGCTAGTTGGGGGCCCAATGGCTACACCTTC. Translated: CSASWGPNGYTF.

V and J are TRBV10-3 and TRBJ1-1; TRBD1 is a possible D gene (5 bases). Per germline, CDR1 ENHRY and CDR2 SYGVKD. The CDR3 contains 13 residues. V was shortened by 3 bases and J by 1 base, with 6 bases between the two germline ends. The CDR3, as DNA: TGTGCCATCAGTGAAGGGGCGAACACTGAAGCTTTCTTT. It yields the protein CAISEGANTEAFF.

This sequence joins TRBV19 and TRBJ2-2; tentative D call: TRBD1 (5 bases). The CDR3 totals 14 residues. From germline, CDR1 is LNHDA and CDR2 SQIVND (reference sequence). V was cut by 7 bases and J by 4 bases, with 13 bases left in between. The CDR3: CASKWGVGTGELFF. In DNA, the CDR3 is TGTGCCAGTAAGTGGGGCGTCGGCACCGGGGAGCTGTTTTTT.

The chain links TRBV7-2 to TRBJ2-3; 13 nucleotides align to TRBD2. Trimming took 8 bases from V and 3 from J; bases not matched to a gene: 5. The CDR3 totals 15 residues. The germline gives CDR1 SGHTA, CDR2 FQGNSA. CDR3 nucleotides: TGTGCCAGCCACTTACTAGCGGGAGGGACAGATACGCAGTATTTT. This codes for CASHLLAGGTDTQYF.

The chain uses TRBV28 and TRBJ1-6, with TRBD1 identical over 7 bases. The germline gives CDR1 MDHEN, CDR2 SYDVKM. The CDR3 totals 16 residues. V dropped 5 bases and J dropped 9; count of bases not matched to a gene: 13. The CDR3: CASSAGTVGPGSPLHF. The CDR3 DNA sequence: TGTGCCAGCAGTGCCGGGACAGTGGGCCCGGGTTCACCCCTCCACTTT. Drawing the rest from reference TRBV28 and TRBJ1-6, the complete variable domain is DVKVTQSSRYLVKRTGEKVFLECVQDMDHENMFWYRQDPGLGLRLIYFSYDVKMKEKGDIPEGYSVSREKKERFSLILESASTNQTSMYLCASSAGTVGPGSPLHFGNGTRLTVT.